This T cell receptor (beta chain) stems from a study of T cell repertoires in cytomegalovirus infection. Study-level information: Matching HLA type and CMV infection were both indicated by public TCR beta signatures.

The CDR3 has 13 residues. Trimming stripped 4 bases from V and 8 bases from J, with 14 bases between. The germline CDR1 and CDR2 sequences are SGHTA and FQGTGA. MiXCR, run by TCRdb on the reads, gives a single entry per CDR3 protein. The sample includes around 440,000 distinct CDR3 sequences, 10% to 12% of them seen just once. The sample holds many counts of this clonotype. Specimen: PBMCs. This receptor was taken from a human donor in good health (CMV status not recorded). Some clones in this sample may be carry-over from other donors' samples. The rearrangement uses TRBV7-3 and TRBJ1-2; maybe TRBD1 (5 bases). The CDR3 bases are TGTGCCAGCAGCTCGGGGGGGACTTGGGGCTACACCTTC. Protein product: CASSSGGTWGYTF.